The next 22 T cell receptor beta chains were all read from a single sample in a study of shared clonotypes between healthy human individuals. Generated by immunoSEQ multiplex PCR, the TCRdb table keeps only in-frame clones and is missing some. This table holds over a million clones, about 84% found once. The sample taken for sequencing was memory CD4+ T cells from PBMCs. The sample's subset: CD45RA-negative fraction. These receptors were obtained from a man aged 18 to 29 in good health. Some clones in this sample may be carry-over from other donors' samples.

In regard to this clone: Other DNA sequences in the same sample also yield this CDR3. The V gene is TRBV5-1, the J gene TRBJ2-7; 9 nucleotides align to TRBD1. Germline trimming cut 0 bases from V and 2 bases from J; bases unmatched to any gene: 0. Germline CDR1 is SGHRS and CDR2 is YFSETQ. CDR3 length: 14 amino acids. As DNA, the CDR3 is TGCGCCAGCAGCTTGGGACAGGGGGCCTACGAGCAGTACTTC. This gives the protein CASSLGQGAYEQYF.

This chain uses TRBV10-3 with TRBJ2-1; D gene ambiguous. The V gene's germline CDR1 is ENHRY and CDR2 SYGVKD. V shed 3 bases and J shed 6 bases, with 12 bases lying between them. The CDR3 is made up of 14 amino acids. In nucleotides, the CDR3 is TGTGCCATCAGTGACTCAGGCTCAGGCAATGAGCAGTTCTTC. Amino acid sequence: CAISDSGSGNEQFF.

The genes are TRBV5-1 and TRBJ2-5, with D possibly being TRBD1 or TRBD2 (5 bases each). The CDR3 contains 15 residues. Germline CDR1 is SGHRS and CDR2 is YFSETQ. V was cut by 2 bases and J by 4 bases, with 15 bases left in between. CDR3 coding DNA: TGCGCCAGCAGCTTAGAGGGACCCTGGGGAGAGACCCAGTACTTC. Translating it yields CASSLEGPWGETQYF.

Only one count was recorded for this clone. This chain uses TRBV19 with TRBJ2-7, with TRBD2 matching over 10 bases. V lost 8 bases, J lost 3 bases, and 7 bases stayed unmatched. CDR1 and CDR2 (germline): LNHDA, SQIVND (reference sequence). This CDR3 comprises 14 residues. CDR3 bases: TGTGCCAGTTCTATTAGCGGGAGGTTCTACGAGCAGTACTTC. It encodes CASSISGRFYEQYF.

The rearrangement uses TRBV14 and TRBJ1-3; D is perhaps TRBD1 (5 bases). The CDR3 has 16 residues. CDR1 and CDR2 (germline): SGHDN, FVKESK. The V and J ends lost 4 bases and 0 bases respectively, with 13 bases between them. The CDR3 region is CASSLRDAISGNTIYF. The DNA of the CDR3 is TGTGCCAGCAGCCTTAGGGACGCCATCTCTGGAAACACCATATATTTT.

J is TRBJ2-5 and V is TRBV5-1; D is unresolved. Germline CDR1 is SGHRS and CDR2 is YFSETQ. V was clipped by 4 bases and J by 2 bases, with 9 bases between them. The CDR3 runs to 13 residues. The CDR3 here is CASSNTRQETQYF. DNA of the CDR3: TGCGCCAGCAGCAACACAAGGCAAGAGACCCAGTACTTC.

This chain links TRBV28 with TRBJ2-7; the D gene could be TRBD1 or TRBD2 (5 bases each). The CDR3 runs to 17 residues. Germline CDR1 MDHEN, CDR2 SYDVKM. V was cut by 6 bases and J by 3 bases, with 24 bases left in between. The CDR3: CASSQRASRGYRYEQYF. CDR3 DNA sequence: TGTGCCAGCAGCCAAAGAGCCTCTCGGGGCTATCGCTACGAGCAGTACTTC.

The chain has TRBV15 and TRBJ2-5, with 9 bases identical to TRBD2. This CDR3 region has 16 residues. Germline CDR1 LNHNV, CDR2 YYDKDF (reference sequence). The J segment lost 4 bases and the V segment lost 0 bases, leaving 6 bases of the junction unmatched. CDR3 coding DNA: TGTGCCACCAGCAGAGATAGGGGACTAGCCGGAGAGACCCAGTACTTC. It specifies CATSRDRGLAGETQYF.

About this clone itself: Given a much more abundant clone one base away, this may be a read error. The V call is TRBV5-6, the J call TRBJ1-5; no reliable D call. V was pared by 2 bases and J by 2 bases, with 5 bases between. This CDR3 region has 13 residues. Germline loops: CDR1 SGHDT, CDR2 YYEEEE. CDR3 amino acids: CASSFRGNQPQHF. The CDR3 DNA follows: TGTGCCAGCAGCTTCCGGGGCAATCAGCCCCAGCATTTT.

This clone came up a few times. The chain employs TRBV19 and TRBJ1-2; D unclear. Per germline, CDR1 LNHDA and CDR2 SQIVND (reference sequence). The V and J ends lost 4 bases and 9 bases respectively, with 9 bases between them. The CDR3 totals 11 residues. The CDR3 loop is CASSTDGRYTF. CDR3 DNA: TGTGCCAGTAGTACGGATGGGCGCTACACCTTC.

The rearrangement joins TRBV18 to TRBJ2-7, with unresolved D. This CDR3 spans 16 amino acids. Per the germline V gene, CDR1 is KGHSH and CDR2 is LQKENI. The V end lost 4 bases, the J end lost 0 bases, and 16 bases lay between the germline ends. CDR3 in amino acids: CASSLNVLVSSYEQYF. The CDR3 coding sequence is TGTGCCAGCTCACTGAATGTTTTGGTTAGCTCCTACGAGCAGTACTTC.

CDR3 region: CASSRGTGIRYEQYF. The CDR3 DNA follows: TGCGCCAGCAGCCGAGGGACAGGGATAAGGTACGAGCAGTACTTC. This chain links TRBV5-1 with TRBJ2-7; the match to TRBD1 covers 9 bases. CDR1 SGHRS and CDR2 YFSETQ come from the germline V gene. V shed 4 bases, J shed 4 bases, and the junction held 9 bases outside the gene matches. The CDR3 consists of 15 residues.

The chain's CDR3 is CASSNPGLAASYEQYF. In DNA, the CDR3 is TGTGCCAGCAGTAACCCTGGCCTAGCGGCCTCCTACGAGCAGTACTTC. The chain employs TRBV28 and TRBJ2-7; 7 positions agree with TRBD2. CDR3 length: 16 residues. CDR1 is MDHEN, CDR2 SYDVKM, per germline. With V trimmed by 5 bases and J by 0 bases, 10 bases remained unmatched.

About this clone itself: A read error may account for a junction end that differs from germline. This chain joins TRBV7-9 and TRBJ2-3; TRBD2 aligns across 13 bases. Germline loops: CDR1 SEHNR, CDR2 FQNEAQ (reference sequence). The CDR3 consists of 12 residues. CDR3 region: CASSRTSGSLDF. The CDR3 nucleotides are TGTGCCAGCAGCCGGACTAGCGGGAGCCTTGATTTT. Drawing the rest from reference TRBV7-9 and TRBJ2-3, the complete variable domain is DTGVSQNPRHKITKRGQNVTFRCDPISEHNRLYWYRQTLGQGPEFLTYFQNEAQLEKSRLLSDRFSAERPKGSFSTLEIQRTEQGDSAMYLCASSRTSGSLDFGPGTRLTVL.

V gene TRBV19 combines with J gene TRBJ1-1, with TRBD1 identical over 9 bases. The length of the CDR3 is 15 residues. V was pared by 3 bases and J by 8 bases, with 10 bases of the junction left unmatched. Germline CDR1 is LNHDA and CDR2 is SQIVND (reference sequence). CDR3 loop: CASSMNSRQGGEAFF. The CDR3 coding sequence is TGTGCCAGTAGTATGAACTCCCGACAGGGGGGCGAAGCTTTCTTT.

V gene TRBV28 combines with J gene TRBJ1-1, with 8 bases identical to TRBD1. Germline values: CDR1 MDHEN, CDR2 SYDVKM. The CDR3 spans 17 residues. Trimming at V came to 7 bases and at J to 0 bases, leaving 13 bases not matched to a gene. CDR3 coding DNA: TGTGCCAGCACCTATACCGGGACAGGCTTCATGAACACTGAAGCTTTCTTT. Protein sequence: CASTYTGTGFMNTEAFF.

The V and J genes are TRBV30 and TRBJ2-2; D call uncertain. V was trimmed by 2 bases and J by 6 bases, leaving 7 bases between them. Germline values: CDR1 GTSNPN, CDR2 SVGIG (reference sequence). This CDR3 has 12 residues. The CDR3 bases are TGTGCCTGGAGTAAAGTCTCCGGGGAGCTGTTTTTT. It encodes CAWSKVSGELFF.

The gene calls are TRBV4-2 and TRBJ1-5; 7 nucleotides line up with TRBD1. V lost 6 bases and J lost 4; bases outside the gene matches: 12. The germline V gene has CDR1 LGHNA and CDR2 YNFKEQ. This CDR3 is built from 16 residues. The CDR3 nucleotides are TGTGCCAGCAGTCGATTCGACAGGGTGGGTAATCAGCCCCAGCATTTT. This sequence encodes CASSRFDRVGNQPQHF.

The chain uses TRBV5-5 and TRBJ1-4; possible D gene TRBD1, 6 bases. Germline V gene sequence: CDR1 SGHKS, CDR2 YYEKEE (reference sequence). Trimming took 4 bases from V and 3 from J, leaving 10 bases between them. This CDR3 contains 14 residues. The CDR3 nucleotides are TGTGCCAGCAGCGTGGGGGCGGCTAATGAAAAACTGTTTTTT. It specifies CASSVGAANEKLFF.

The chain carries TRBV5-1 and TRBJ2-5, with 12 bases aligning to TRBD2. In germline, CDR1 is SGHRS, CDR2 YFSETQ. Trimming removed 3 bases from V and 10 bases from J; junction bases left unmatched: 19. This CDR3 has 18 residues. The chain's CDR3 is CASSSQPGLAGPEGGQYF. DNA for the CDR3: TGCGCCAGCAGCTCCCAACCGGGACTAGCGGGCCCCGAAGGCGGCCAGTACTTC.

This clone was counted many times. This chain uses TRBV27 with TRBJ1-1; a possible D gene is TRBD1 (5 bases). Trimming cost V 2 bases and J 11 bases, with 15 bases left between them. The CDR3 runs to 13 residues. Germline V CDR1 and CDR2: MNHEY, SMNVEV (reference sequence). CDR3 protein: CASSLNSGTRAFF. Written as DNA, the CDR3 is TGTGCCAGCAGTTTAAACTCAGGGACGCGGGCTTTCTTT.

This clone was seen a handful of times. Additional DNA sequences in this sample encode the identical CDR3. The chain uses TRBV6-4 and TRBJ2-3; D is unresolved. CDR1 is MRHNA and CDR2 is SNTAGT in the germline V gene. The V end lost 4 bases, the J end lost 5 bases, and 10 bases lay between the germline ends. The CDR3 sequence is 13 residues long. CDR3: CASSVQAGDTQYF. In nucleotides, the CDR3 is TGTGCCAGCAGTGTCCAGGCTGGAGATACGCAGTATTTT.